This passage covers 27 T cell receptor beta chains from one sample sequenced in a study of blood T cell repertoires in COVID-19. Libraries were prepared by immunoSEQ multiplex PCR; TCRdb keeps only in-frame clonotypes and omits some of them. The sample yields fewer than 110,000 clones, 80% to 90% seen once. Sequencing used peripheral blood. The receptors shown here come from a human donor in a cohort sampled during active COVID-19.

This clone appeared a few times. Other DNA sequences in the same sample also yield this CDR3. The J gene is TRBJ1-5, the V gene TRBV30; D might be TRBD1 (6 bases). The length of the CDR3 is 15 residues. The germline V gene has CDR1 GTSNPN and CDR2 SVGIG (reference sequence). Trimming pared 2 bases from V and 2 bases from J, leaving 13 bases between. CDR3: CAWSISAGGNQPQHF. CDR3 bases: TGTGCCTGGAGTATTTCGGCAGGGGGCAATCAGCCCCAGCATTTT.

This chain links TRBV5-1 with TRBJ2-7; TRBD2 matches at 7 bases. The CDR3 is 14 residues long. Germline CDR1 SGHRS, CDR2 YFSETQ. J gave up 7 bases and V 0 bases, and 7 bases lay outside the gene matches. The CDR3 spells CASSLDGAGGEQYF. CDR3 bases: TGCGCCAGCAGCTTGGACGGGGCCGGGGGGGAGCAGTACTTC.

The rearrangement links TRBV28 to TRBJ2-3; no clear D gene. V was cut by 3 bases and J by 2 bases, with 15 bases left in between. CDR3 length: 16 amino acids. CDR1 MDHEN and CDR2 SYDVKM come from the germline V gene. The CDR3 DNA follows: TGTGCCAGCAGTTTTAGAAGCCGAGACTTCACAGATACGCAGTATTTT. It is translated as CASSFRSRDFTDTQYF. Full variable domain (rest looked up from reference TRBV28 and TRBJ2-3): DVKVTQSSRYLVKRTGEKVFLECVQDMDHENMFWYRQDPGLGLRLIYFSYDVKMKEKGDIPEGYSVSREKKERFSLILESASTNQTSMYLCASSFRSRDFTDTQYFGPGTRLTVL.

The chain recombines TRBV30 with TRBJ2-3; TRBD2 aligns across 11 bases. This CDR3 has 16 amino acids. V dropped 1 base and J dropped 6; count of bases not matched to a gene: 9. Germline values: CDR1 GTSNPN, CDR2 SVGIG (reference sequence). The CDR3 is CAWSGIAGGRLDTQYF. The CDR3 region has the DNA TGTGCCTGGAGTGGAATAGCGGGGGGGCGGTTGGATACGCAGTATTTT.

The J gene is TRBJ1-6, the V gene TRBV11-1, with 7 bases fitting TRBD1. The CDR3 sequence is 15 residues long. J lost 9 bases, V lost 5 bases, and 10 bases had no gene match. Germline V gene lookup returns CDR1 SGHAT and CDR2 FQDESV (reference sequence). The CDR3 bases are TGTGCCAGCAGCCCCGAGACAGGGACGGTTTCACCCCTCCACTTT. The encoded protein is CASSPETGTVSPLHF. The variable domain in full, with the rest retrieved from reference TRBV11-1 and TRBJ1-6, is EAEVAQSPRYKITEKSQAVAFWCDPISGHATLYWYRQILGQGPELLVQFQDESVVDDSQLPKDRFSAERLKGVDSTLKIQPAELGDSAMYLCASSPETGTVSPLHFGNGTRLTVT.

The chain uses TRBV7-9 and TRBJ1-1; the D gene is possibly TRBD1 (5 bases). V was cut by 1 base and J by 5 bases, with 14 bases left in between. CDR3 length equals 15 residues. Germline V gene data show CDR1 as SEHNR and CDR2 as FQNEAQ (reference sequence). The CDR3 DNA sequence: TGTGCCAGCAGCTTAGGGGGGACGGGGGAGACTGAAGCTTTCTTT. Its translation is CASSLGGTGETEAFF.

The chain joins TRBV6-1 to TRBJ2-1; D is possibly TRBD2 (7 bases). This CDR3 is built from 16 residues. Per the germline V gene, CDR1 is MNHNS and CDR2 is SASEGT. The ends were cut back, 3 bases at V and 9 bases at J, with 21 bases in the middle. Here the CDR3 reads CASSDMTGPTSREQFF. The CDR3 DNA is TGTGCCAGCAGTGACATGACAGGCCCGACTAGCCGTGAGCAGTTCTTC.

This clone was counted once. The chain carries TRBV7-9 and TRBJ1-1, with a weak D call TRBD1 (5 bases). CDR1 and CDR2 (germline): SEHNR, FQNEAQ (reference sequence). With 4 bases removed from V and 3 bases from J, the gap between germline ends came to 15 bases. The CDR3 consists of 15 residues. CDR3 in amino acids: CASSSSIIRDTEAFF. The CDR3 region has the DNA TGTGCCAGCAGCTCATCCATCATCAGGGACACTGAAGCTTTCTTT.

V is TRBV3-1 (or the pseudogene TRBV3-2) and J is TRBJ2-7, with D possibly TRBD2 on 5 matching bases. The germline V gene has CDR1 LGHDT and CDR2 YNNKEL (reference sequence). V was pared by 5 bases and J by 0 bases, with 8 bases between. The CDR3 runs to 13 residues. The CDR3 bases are TGTGCCAGCAGCTTCCGGGGCTCCTACGAGCAGTACTTC. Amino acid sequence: CASSFRGSYEQYF.

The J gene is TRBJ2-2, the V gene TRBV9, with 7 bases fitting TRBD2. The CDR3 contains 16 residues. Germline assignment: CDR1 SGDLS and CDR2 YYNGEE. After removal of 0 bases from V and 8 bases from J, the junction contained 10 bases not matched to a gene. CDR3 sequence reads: CASSVVAIQAGGELFF. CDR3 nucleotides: TGTGCCAGCAGCGTAGTTGCCATCCAAGCGGGAGGGGAGCTGTTTTTT.

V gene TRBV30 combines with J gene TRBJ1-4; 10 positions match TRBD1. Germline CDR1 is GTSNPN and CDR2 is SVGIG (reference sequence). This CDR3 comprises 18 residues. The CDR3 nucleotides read TGTGCTCGGGGGACGGGACAGGGGTTAATCTCGGGGAATGAAAAACTGTTTTTT. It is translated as CARGTGQGLISGNEKLFF. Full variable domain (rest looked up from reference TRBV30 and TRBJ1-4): SQTIHQWPATLVQPVGSPLSLECTVEGTSNPNLYWYRQAAGRGLQLLFYSVGIGQISSEVPQNLSASRPQDRQFILSSKKLLLSDSGFYLCARGTGQGLISGNEKLFFGSGTQLSVL.

The CDR3 DNA reads as TGTGCCAGCAGCGTGGACAGGGGGACTGAAGCTTTCTTT. Translation: CASSVDRGTEAFF. The V gene is TRBV7-2, the J gene TRBJ1-1; TRBD1 matches at 10 bases. Germline V gives CDR1 SGHTA, CDR2 FQGNSA. Trimming took 5 bases from V and 5 from J; bases not matched to a gene: 2. The CDR3 is made up of 13 amino acids.

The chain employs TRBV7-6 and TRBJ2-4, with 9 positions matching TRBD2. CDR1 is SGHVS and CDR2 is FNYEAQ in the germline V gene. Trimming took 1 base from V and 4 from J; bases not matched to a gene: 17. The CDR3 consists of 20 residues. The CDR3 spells CASSLEGGIGLAGIKNIQYF. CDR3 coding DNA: TGTGCCAGCAGCTTAGAGGGGGGGATCGGGCTAGCGGGAATTAAAAACATTCAGTACTTC.

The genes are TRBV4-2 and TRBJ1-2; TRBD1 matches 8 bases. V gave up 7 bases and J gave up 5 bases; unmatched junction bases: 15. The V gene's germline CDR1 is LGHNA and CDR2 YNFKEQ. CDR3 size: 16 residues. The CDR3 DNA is TGTGCCAGCACCCAGGGACAGGCCTATACTTCTTATGGCTACACCTTC. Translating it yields CASTQGQAYTSYGYTF.

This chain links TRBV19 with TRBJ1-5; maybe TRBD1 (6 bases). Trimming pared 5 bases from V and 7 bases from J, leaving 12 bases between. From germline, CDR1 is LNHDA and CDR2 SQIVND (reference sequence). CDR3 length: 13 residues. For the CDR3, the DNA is TGTGCCAGTAGTCACAGGGTCGGGCAGCCCCAGCATTTT. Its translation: CASSHRVGQPQHF.

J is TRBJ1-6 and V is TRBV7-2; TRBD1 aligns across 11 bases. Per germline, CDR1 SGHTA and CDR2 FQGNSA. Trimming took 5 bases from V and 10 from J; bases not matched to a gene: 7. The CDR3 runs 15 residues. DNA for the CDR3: TGTGCCAGCAGCACCTTTGGACAGGGGGCCTCACCCCTCCACTTT. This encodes CASSTFGQGASPLHF.

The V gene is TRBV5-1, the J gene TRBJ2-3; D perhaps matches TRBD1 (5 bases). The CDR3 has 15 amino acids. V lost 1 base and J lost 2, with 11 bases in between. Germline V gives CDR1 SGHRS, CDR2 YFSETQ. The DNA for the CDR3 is TGCGCCAGCAGCTTGTTGACAGTTGTCACAGATACGCAGTATTTT. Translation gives CASSLLTVVTDTQYF.

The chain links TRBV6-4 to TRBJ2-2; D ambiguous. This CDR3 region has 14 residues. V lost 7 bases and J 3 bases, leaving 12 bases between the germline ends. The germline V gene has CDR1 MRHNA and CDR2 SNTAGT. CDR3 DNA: TGTGCCAGCAAACTTACGAGCTACACCGGGGAGCTGTTTTTT. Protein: CASKLTSYTGELFF.

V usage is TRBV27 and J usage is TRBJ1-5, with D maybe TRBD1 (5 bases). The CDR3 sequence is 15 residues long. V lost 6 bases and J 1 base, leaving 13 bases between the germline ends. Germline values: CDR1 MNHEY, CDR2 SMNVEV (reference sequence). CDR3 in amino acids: CASRGGEMSNQPQHF. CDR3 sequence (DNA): TGTGCCAGCAGGGGAGGGGAGATGAGCAATCAGCCCCAGCATTTT.

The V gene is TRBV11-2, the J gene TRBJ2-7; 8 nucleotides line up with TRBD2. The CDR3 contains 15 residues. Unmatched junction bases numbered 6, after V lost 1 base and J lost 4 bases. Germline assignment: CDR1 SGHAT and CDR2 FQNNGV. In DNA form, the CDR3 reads TGTGCCAGCAGCTTAGGAGCGGGAGTAAGGTACGAGCAGTACTTC. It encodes CASSLGAGVRYEQYF.

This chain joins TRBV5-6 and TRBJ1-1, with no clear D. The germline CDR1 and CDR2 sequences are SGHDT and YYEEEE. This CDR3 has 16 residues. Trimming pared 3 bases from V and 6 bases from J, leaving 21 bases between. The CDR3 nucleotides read TGTGCCAGCAGCTCTCTAAACGACCTCCGGGTACCTGAAGCTTTCTTT. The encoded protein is CASSSLNDLRVPEAFF.

The CDR3 protein is CASSITGLNTEAFF. The CDR3 DNA is TGTGCCAGTAGTATTACAGGCCTGAACACTGAAGCTTTCTTT. The chain employs TRBV19 and TRBJ1-1; D may be TRBD1 (5 bases). The CDR3 is 14 residues long. Germline lookup yields CDR1 LNHDA and CDR2 SQIVND (reference sequence). The germline V and J ends were trimmed by 3 bases and 0 bases, with 8 bases remaining between them. The full variable domain, in which reference TRBV19 and TRBJ1-1 provide the parts outside the CDR3, is DGGITQSPKYLFRKEGQNVTLSCEQNLNHDAMYWYRQDPGQGLRLIYYSQIVNDFQKGDIAEGYSVSREKKESFPLTVTSAQKNPTAFYLCASSITGLNTEAFFGQGTRLTVV.

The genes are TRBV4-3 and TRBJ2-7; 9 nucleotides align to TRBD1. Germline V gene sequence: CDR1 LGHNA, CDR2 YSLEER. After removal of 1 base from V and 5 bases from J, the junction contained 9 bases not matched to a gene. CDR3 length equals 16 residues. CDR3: CASSQATGGGWNEQYF. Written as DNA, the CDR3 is TGCGCCAGCAGCCAAGCTACAGGGGGCGGATGGAACGAGCAGTACTTC.

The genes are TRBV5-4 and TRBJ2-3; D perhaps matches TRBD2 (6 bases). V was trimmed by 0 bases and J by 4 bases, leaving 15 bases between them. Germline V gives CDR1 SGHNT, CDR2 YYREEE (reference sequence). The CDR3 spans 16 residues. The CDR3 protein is CASSLEGALAPDTQYF. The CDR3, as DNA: TGTGCCAGCAGCTTGGAAGGGGCACTAGCCCCAGATACGCAGTATTTT.

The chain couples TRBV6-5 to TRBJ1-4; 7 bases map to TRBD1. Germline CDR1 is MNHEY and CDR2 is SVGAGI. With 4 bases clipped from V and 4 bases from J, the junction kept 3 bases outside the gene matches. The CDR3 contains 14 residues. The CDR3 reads CASSWGQNNEKLFF. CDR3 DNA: TGTGCCAGCAGTTGGGGACAGAATAATGAAAAACTGTTTTTT.

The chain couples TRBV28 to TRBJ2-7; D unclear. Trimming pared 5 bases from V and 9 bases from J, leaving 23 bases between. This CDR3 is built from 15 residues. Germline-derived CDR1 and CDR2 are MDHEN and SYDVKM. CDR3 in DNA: TGTGCCAGCAGTGGCGCAAATTTATACCGCCGAGGGCAGTACTTC. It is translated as CASSGANLYRRGQYF.

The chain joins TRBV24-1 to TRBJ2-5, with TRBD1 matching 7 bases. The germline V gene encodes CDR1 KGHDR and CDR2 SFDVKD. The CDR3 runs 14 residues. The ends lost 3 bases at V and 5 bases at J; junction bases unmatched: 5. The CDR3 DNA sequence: TGTGCCACCAGTGATAAACAGGGGTTTGAGACCCAGTACTTC. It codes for CATSDKQGFETQYF.